This TCR beta chain emerged from a study of control samples from healthy donors and cancer patients. Clones were read by immunoSEQ multiplex PCR, and TCRdb kept only the in-frame ones, dropping some. The sample includes roughly 45,000 clones, approximately 86% of them seen just once. With 1 base clipped from V and 4 bases from J, the junction kept 5 bases outside the gene matches. The CDR3 has 16 residues. The germline V gene encodes CDR1 LNHDA and CDR2 SQIVND (reference sequence). This clonotype originated in a woman between 45 and 65 years old with lung cancer. The V gene is TRBV19, the J gene TRBJ2-2; 8 nucleotides line up with TRBD1. The specimen sequenced was PBMCs. The DNA of the CDR3 is TGTGCCAGTAGTATAGTAACAGGGGGTCGCACCGGGGAGCTGTTTTTT. It yields the protein CASSIVTGGRTGELFF.